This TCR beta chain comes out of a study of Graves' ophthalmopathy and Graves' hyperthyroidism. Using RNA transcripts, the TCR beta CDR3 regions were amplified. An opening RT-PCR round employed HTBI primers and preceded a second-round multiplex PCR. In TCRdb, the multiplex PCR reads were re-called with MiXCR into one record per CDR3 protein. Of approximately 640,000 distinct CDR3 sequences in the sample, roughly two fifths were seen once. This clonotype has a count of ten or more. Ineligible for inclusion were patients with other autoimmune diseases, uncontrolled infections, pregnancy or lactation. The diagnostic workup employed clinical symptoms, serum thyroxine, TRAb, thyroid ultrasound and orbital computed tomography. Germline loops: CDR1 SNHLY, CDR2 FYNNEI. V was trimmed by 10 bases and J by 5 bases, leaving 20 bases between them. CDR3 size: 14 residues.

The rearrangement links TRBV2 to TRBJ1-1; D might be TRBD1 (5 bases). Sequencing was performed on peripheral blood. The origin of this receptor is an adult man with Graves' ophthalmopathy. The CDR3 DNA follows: TGTGCCATCCTGACAGACTATAGGGGAACTGAAGCTTTCTTT. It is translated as CAILTDYRGTEAFF.